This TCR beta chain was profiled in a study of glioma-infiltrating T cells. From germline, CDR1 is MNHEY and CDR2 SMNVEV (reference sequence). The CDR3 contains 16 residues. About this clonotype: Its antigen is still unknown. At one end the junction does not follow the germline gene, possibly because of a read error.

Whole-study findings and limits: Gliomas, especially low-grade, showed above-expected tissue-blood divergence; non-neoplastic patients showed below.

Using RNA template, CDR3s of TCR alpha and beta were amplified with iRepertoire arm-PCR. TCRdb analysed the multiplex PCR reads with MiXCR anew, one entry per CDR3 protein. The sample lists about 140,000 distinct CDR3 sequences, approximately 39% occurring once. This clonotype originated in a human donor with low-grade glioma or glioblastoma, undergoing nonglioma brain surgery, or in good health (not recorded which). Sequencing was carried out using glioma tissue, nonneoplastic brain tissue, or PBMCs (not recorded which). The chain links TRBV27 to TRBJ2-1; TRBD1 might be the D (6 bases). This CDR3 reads CASSPRGQGRHGEQLF. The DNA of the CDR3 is TGTGCCAGCAGTCCAAGAGGGCAGGGGAGACACGGTGAGCAGCTCTTC.